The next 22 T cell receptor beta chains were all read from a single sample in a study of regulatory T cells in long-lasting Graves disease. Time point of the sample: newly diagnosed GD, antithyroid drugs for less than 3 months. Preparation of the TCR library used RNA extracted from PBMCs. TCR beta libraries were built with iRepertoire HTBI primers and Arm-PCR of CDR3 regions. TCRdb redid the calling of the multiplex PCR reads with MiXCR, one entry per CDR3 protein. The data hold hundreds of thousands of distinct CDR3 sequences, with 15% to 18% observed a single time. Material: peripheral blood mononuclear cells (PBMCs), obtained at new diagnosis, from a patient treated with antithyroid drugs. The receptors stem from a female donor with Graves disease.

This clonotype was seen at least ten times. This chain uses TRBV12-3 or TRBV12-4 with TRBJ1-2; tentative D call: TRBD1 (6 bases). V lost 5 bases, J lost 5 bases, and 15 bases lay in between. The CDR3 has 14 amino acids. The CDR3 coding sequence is TGTGCCAGCAGTCCGGACAGATATGGATATGGCTACACCTTC. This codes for CASSPDRYGYGYTF.

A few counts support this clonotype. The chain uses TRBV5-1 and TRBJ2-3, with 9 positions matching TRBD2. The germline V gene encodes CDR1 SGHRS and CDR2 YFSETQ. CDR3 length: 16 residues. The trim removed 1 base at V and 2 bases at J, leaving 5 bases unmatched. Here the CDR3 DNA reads TGCGCCAGCAGCTTGAGCGGGGGGCCCCTCACAGATACGCAGTATTTT. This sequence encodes CASSLSGGPLTDTQYF. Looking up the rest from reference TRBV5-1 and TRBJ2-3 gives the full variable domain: KAGVTQTPRYLIKTRGQQVTLSCSPISGHRSVSWYQQTPGQGLQFLFEYFSETQRNKGNFPGRFSGRQFSNSRSEMNVSTLELGDSALYLCASSLSGGPLTDTQYFGPGTRLTVL.

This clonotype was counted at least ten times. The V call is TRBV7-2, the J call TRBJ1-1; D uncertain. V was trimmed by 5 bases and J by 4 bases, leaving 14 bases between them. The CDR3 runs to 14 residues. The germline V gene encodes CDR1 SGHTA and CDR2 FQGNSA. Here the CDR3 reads CASSLTGRATEAFF. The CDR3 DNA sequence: TGTGCCAGCAGCCTAACCGGACGGGCCACTGAAGCTTTCTTT.

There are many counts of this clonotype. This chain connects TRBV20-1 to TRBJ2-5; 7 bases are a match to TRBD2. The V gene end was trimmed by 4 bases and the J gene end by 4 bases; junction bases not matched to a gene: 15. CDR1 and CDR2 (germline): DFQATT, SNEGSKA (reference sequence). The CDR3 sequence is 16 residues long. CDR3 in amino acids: CSAMARGRYRGETQYF. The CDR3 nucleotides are TGCAGTGCTATGGCGCGGGGGAGGTATCGTGGAGAGACCCAGTACTTC.

The CDR3 sequence is CASSHVGAPDTQYF. CDR3 bases: TGTGCCAGCAGCCATGTCGGGGCCCCAGATACGCAGTATTTT. The rearrangement joins TRBV7-9 to TRBJ2-3; tentatively, D is TRBD1 or TRBD2 (5 bases each). Per germline, CDR1 SEHNR and CDR2 FQNEAQ (reference sequence). V shed 5 bases and J shed 4 bases, with 13 bases lying between them. The CDR3 is made up of 14 amino acids. Together with reference TRBV7-9 and TRBJ2-3, the CDR3 gives the full variable domain: DTGVSQNPRHKITKRGQNVTFRCDPISEHNRLYWYRQTLGQGPEFLTYFQNEAQLEKSRLLSDRFSAERPKGSFSTLEIQRTEQGDSAMYLCASSHVGAPDTQYFGPGTRLTVL.

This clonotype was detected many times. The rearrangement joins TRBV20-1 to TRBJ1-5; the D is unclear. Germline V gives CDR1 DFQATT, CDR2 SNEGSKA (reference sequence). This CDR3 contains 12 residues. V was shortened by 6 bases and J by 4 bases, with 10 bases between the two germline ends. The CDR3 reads CSASTGNQPQHF. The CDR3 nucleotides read TGCAGTGCATCGACGGGAAATCAGCCCCAGCATTTT.

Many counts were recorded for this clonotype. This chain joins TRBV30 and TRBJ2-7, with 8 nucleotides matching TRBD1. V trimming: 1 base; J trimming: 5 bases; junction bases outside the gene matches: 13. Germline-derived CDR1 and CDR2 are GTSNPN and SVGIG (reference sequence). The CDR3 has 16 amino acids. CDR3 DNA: TGTGCCTGGAGTGAGGCCCTCGGACAGGGTAGAAACGAGCAGTACTTC. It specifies CAWSEALGQGRNEQYF. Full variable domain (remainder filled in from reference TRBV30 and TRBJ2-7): SQTIHQWPATLVQPVGSPLSLECTVEGTSNPNLYWYRQAAGRGLQLLFYSVGIGQISSEVPQNLSASRPQDRQFILSSKKLLLSDSGFYLCAWSEALGQGRNEQYFGPGTRLTVT.

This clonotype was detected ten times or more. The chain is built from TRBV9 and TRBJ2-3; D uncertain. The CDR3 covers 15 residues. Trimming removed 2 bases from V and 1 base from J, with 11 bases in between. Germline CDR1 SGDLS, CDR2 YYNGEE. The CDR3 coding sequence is TGTGCCAGCAGCGTTCAAGGCGCGGGCACAGATACGCAGTATTTT. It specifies CASSVQGAGTDTQYF.

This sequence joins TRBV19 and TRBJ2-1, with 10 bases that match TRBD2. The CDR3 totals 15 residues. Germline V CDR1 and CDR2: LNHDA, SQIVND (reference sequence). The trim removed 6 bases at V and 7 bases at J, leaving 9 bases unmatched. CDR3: CASRWGAGGLNEQFF. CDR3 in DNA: TGTGCCAGTAGATGGGGAGCGGGGGGGTTGAATGAGCAGTTCTTC. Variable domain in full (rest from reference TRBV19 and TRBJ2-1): DGGITQSPKYLFRKEGQNVTLSCEQNLNHDAMYWYRQDPGQGLRLIYYSQIVNDFQKGDIAEGYSVSREKKESFPLTVTSAQKNPTAFYLCASRWGAGGLNEQFFGPGTRLTVL.

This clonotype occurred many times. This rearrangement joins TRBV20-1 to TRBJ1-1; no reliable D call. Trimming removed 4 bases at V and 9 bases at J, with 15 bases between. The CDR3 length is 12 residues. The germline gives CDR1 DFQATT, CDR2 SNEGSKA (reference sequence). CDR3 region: CSATTGFTQAFF. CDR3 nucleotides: TGCAGTGCTACGACCGGGTTTACCCAAGCTTTCTTT.

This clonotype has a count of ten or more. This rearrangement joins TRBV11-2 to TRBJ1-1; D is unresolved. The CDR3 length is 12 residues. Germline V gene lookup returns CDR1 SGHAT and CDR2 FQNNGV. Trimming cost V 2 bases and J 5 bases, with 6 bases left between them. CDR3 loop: CASSLSGTEAFF. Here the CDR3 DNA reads TGTGCCAGCAGCTTATCCGGTACTGAAGCTTTCTTT.

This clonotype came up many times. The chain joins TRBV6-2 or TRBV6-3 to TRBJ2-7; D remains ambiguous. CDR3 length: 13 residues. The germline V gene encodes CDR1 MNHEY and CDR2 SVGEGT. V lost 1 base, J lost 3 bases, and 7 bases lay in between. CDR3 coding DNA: TGTGCCAGCAGTTACTATAACGGCTACGAGCAGTACTTC. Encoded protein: CASSYYNGYEQYF.

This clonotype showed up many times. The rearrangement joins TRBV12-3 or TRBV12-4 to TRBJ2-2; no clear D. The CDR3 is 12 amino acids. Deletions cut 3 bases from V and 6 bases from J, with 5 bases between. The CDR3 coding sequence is TGTGCCAGCAGTTTGATAGCCGGGGAGCTGTTTTTT. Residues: CASSLIAGELFF.

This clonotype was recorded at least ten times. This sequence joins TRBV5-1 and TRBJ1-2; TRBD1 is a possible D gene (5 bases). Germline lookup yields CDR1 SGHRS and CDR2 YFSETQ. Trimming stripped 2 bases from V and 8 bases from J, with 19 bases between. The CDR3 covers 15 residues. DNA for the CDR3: TGCGCCAGCAGCTTTCAGGGAGAGGGGTTCGGAGGCTACACCTTC. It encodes CASSFQGEGFGGYTF.

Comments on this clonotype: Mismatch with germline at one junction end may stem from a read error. As DNA, the CDR3 is TGTGCCAGCAGCTTGGGCAGAACTAGCACAGATACGCAGTATTTT. Its translation is CASSLGRTSTDTQYF. The rearrangement joins TRBV4-1 to TRBJ2-3; D is unclear. In germline, CDR1 is MGHRA, CDR2 YSYEKL. The CDR3 covers 15 residues.

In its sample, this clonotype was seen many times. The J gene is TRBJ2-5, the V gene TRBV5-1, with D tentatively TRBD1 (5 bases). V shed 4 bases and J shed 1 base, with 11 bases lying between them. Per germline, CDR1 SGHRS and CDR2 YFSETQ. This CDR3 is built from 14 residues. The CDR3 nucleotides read TGCGCCAGCAGCCACCGAACAGGCCAAGAGACCCAGTACTTC. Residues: CASSHRTGQETQYF. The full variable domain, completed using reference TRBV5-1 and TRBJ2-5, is KAGVTQTPRYLIKTRGQQVTLSCSPISGHRSVSWYQQTPGQGLQFLFEYFSETQRNKGNFPGRFSGRQFSNSRSEMNVSTLELGDSALYLCASSHRTGQETQYFGPGTRLLVL.

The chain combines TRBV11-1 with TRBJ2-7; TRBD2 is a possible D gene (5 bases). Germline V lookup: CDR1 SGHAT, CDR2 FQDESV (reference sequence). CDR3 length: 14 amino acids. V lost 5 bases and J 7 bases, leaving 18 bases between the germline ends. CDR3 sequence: CASSLSGSRREQYF. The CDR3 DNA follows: TGTGCCAGCAGCCTCAGCGGATCGCGAAGGGAGCAGTACTTC.

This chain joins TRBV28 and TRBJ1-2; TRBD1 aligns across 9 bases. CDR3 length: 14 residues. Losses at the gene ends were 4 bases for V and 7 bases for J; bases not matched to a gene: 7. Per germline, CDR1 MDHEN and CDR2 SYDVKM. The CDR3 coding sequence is TGTGCCAGCAGTTCTCGGACAGGGGATCGTGGCTACACCTTC. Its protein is CASSSRTGDRGYTF.

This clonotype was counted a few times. Written as DNA, the CDR3 is TGTGCCAGCAGGCCCGATTTGAACACTGAAGCTTTCTTT. It yields the protein CASRPDLNTEAFF. The V call is TRBV7-9, the J call TRBJ1-1, with D unclear. Germline lookup yields CDR1 SEHNR and CDR2 FQNEAQ (reference sequence). The CDR3 runs 13 residues. V was shortened by 6 bases and J by 0 bases, with 8 bases between the two germline ends.

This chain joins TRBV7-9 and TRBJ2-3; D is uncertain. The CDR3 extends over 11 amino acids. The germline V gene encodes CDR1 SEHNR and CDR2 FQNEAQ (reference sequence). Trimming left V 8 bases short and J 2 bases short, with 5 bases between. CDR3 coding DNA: TGTGCCAGCGCAAACACAGATACGCAGTATTTT. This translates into CASANTDTQYF.

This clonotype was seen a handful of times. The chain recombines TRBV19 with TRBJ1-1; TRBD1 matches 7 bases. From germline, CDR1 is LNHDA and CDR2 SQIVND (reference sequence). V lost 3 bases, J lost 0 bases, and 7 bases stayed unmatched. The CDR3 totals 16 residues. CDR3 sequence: CASSIFRGALNTEAFF. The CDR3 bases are TGTGCCAGTAGTATTTTCAGGGGGGCCTTGAACACTGAAGCTTTCTTT.

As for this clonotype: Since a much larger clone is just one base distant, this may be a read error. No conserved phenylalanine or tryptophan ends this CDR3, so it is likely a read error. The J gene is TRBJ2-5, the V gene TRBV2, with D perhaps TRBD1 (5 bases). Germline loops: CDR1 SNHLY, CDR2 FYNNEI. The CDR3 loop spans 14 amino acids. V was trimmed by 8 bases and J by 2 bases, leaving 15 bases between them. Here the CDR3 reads CASAPTGHQETQYS. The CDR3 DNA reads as TGTGCCAGCGCTCCAACAGGCCATCAAGAGACCCAGTACTCC.